This TCR beta chain comes out of a study of T cell changes during pregnancy in multiple sclerosis. J gave up 4 bases and V 1 base, and 6 bases lay outside the gene matches. Per germline, CDR1 SGHTA and CDR2 FQGTGA. This CDR3 spans 16 amino acids. Assay: immunoSEQ multiplex PCR; the TCRdb copy retains only in-frame clones and omits some. The sample holds roughly 63,000 clones, around 93% seen once. This sequence joins TRBV7-3 and TRBJ2-1; 8 nucleotides agree with TRBD1. The receptor was isolated from a female donor with multiple sclerosis, enrolled in a pregnancy study. The input for sequencing was CD8+ T cells from peripheral blood mononuclear cells, taken in the second trimester of pregnancy. The CDR3 is CASSLIPGQAYNEQFF. CDR3 DNA: TGTGCCAGCAGCTTAATTCCGGGACAGGCGTACAATGAGCAGTTCTTC.